These T cell receptor beta chains were read from a single sample in a study of low-dose radiotherapy and immunotherapy resistance in tumors. TCRdb used MiXCR to reprocess the reads, holding one entry per CDR3 protein. The profile covers around 68,000 distinct CDR3 sequences, with more than 25% appearing a single time and 5.5% to 8% taken by the ten largest. Sequencing used PBMCs, obtained before treatment. These receptor sequences come from a male donor with rectosigmoid adenocarcinoma. Each CDR3 is given with its conserved first and last residue. D genes are given only for firm matches. Size values are once, few and many counts, or a class for expanded clones, and some rows have none.

j_gene,v_gene,d_gene,abundance,CDR3aa,CDR3nt
TRBJ1-1,TRBV20-1,TRBD1,many,CSASRGTGENTEAFF,TGCAGTGCTTCTCGGGGGACAGGGGAGAACACTGAAGCTTTCTTT
TRBJ2-7,TRBV6-2/TRBV6-3,.,many,CASSYPNEQYF,TGTGCCAGCAGTTACCCAAACGAGCAGTACTTC
TRBJ2-3,TRBV20-1,TRBD1,many,CSARVGTGYWADTQYF,TGCAGTGCTAGAGTCGGGACAGGGTATTGGGCAGATACGCAGTATTTT
TRBJ2-3,TRBV28,.,many,CASTPGLPQSQYF,TGTGCCAGCACCCCGGGACTTCCCCAATCGCAGTATTTT
TRBJ2-7,TRBV2,TRBD2,.,CASSSKRLAGEQYF,TGTGCCAGCAGTTCCAAGCGACTAGCGGGCGAGCAGTACTTC
TRBJ1-4,TRBV21-1,.,many,CASSKVKGIPNEKLFF,TGTGCCAGCAGCAAAGTCAAGGGGATACCTAATGAAAAACTGTTTTTT
TRBJ2-2,TRBV9,.,.,CASSVRLNTGELFF,TGTGCCAGCAGCGTAAGGCTGAACACCGGGGAGCTGTTTTTT
TRBJ1-2,TRBV18,TRBD1,many,CASSAGTGDNGYTF,TGTGCCAGCTCAGCCGGGACAGGGGACAATGGCTACACCTTC
TRBJ2-5,TRBV12-3/TRBV12-4,TRBD1,many,CASSTGQGVGETQYF,TGTGCCAGCAGTACCGGACAGGGGGTAGGAGAGACCCAGTACTTC
TRBJ2-7,TRBV15,.,many,CATSRDLYPGSSYEQYF,TGTGCCACCAGCAGAGATCTATATCCGGGATCATCCTACGAGCAGTACTTC
TRBJ2-1,TRBV5-5,TRBD1,many,CASIPGQGRNEQFF,TGTGCCAGCATACCGGGACAGGGCAGAAATGAGCAGTTCTTC
TRBJ2-3,TRBV6-2/TRBV6-3,.,many,CASRETGPRDTQYF,TGTGCCAGCAGAGAGACAGGCCCCCGAGATACGCAGTATTTT
TRBJ2-5,TRBV28,.,many,CASSLADIQETQYF,TGTGCCAGCAGTTTAGCAGATATCCAAGAGACCCAGTACTTC
TRBJ1-5,TRBV29-1,TRBD1,few,CSVKQGASGNQPQHF,TGCAGCGTTAAACAGGGGGCTTCTGGCAATCAGCCCCAGCATTTT
TRBJ2-5,TRBV7-2,TRBD1,many,CASSRDRQETQYF,TGTGCCAGCAGCCGGGACAGACAAGAGACCCAGTACTTC
TRBJ2-1,TRBV5-5,.,many,CASSPGYNEQFF,TGTGCCAGCAGCCCGGGGTACAATGAGCAGTTCTTC
TRBJ2-5,TRBV11-2,TRBD1,.,CASSSQQGSQETQYF,TGTGCCAGCAGCTCGCAACAGGGGTCCCAAGAGACCCAGTACTTC
TRBJ2-1,TRBV11-3,.,many,CASSPGKYNEQFF,TGTGCCAGCAGCCCCGGGAAGTACAATGAGCAGTTCTTC
TRBJ1-6,TRBV2,.,.,CASSAQGGGSYNSPLHF,TGTGCCAGCAGTGCACAAGGGGGGGGATCCTATAATTCACCCCTCCACTTT
TRBJ2-7,TRBV14,TRBD2,.,CASSQDIGTSGSYEQYF,TGTGCCAGCAGCCAAGATATCGGGACTAGCGGGAGCTACGAGCAGTACTTC